This T cell receptor (beta chain) came from a study of cytomegalovirus exposure and HLA in healthy donors. Study context: Around 180 million T cells yielded fewer than 120 million unique TCR beta sequences in earlier analysis.

Remarks on this clone: Its antigen is currently unknown.

It was with 60 Vbeta and 13 Jbeta primers that the PCR ran. Sequencing was performed with immunoSEQ multiplex PCR; in TCRdb, only in-frame clones are kept and a portion is missing. The sample yields some 100,000 clones, about 80% seen once. Trimming left V 4 bases short and J 8 bases short, with 20 bases between. CDR1 SGHTA and CDR2 FQGTGA come from the germline V gene. The CDR3 is made up of 15 amino acids. Study results and limitations: Previously analyzed data showed that most TCR beta V segments were productive at a frequency of about 90% or about 30%. The study had only CMV serostatus as immune exposure information. In the analysis, some V segments, TRBV6-2 and TRBV6-3 included, were excluded as indistinguishable.

The clonotype originates from a man aged 35-49 years in good health and CMV-seronegative. Sequencing was performed on PBMCs. The V call is TRBV7-3, the J call TRBJ1-2, with D perhaps matching TRBD1 (5 bases). Here the CDR3 DNA reads TGTGCCAGCAGCTCGTCGCACGGGGGTCTTGGCGGCTACACCTTC. It yields the protein CASSSSHGGLGGYTF.